The sequence of this TCR beta chain was determined in a study of cytomegalovirus exposure and HLA in healthy donors. Germline CDR1 is MDHEN and CDR2 is SYDVKM. With 6 bases removed from V and 8 bases from J, the gap between germline ends came to 28 bases. The CDR3 is 17 amino acids. Regarding the study as a whole: With later analysis, a missense DCLRE1C variant became linked to TCR beta V- and J-gene trimming. TRBV6-2, TRBV6-3 and some other V segments were unresolvable in 87-base-pair reads. Most TCR sequences were rare, but some public TCRs occurred in many donors. Reported results showed that the classifier diagnosed cytomegalovirus status with high specificity and sensitivity.

The PCR used 60 Vbeta and 13 Jbeta primers. The table came from immunoSEQ multiplex PCR; TCRdb's copy has only in-frame clones and leaves some out. The table records about 200,000 clones, just under 70% of them present only once. A remark on this clone: The antigen is not known.

The sequenced material came from PBMCs. The chain carries TRBV28 and TRBJ1-2, with D perhaps matching TRBD1 (6 bases). The clonotype originates from a man in his forties or fifties in good health and CMV-seropositive. The chain's CDR3 is CASSRGDSRQVGWGYTF. The CDR3 DNA reads as TGTGCCAGCAGCCGCGGAGATTCGCGACAGGTCGGGTGGGGCTACACCTTC.